Following are 3 T cell receptor beta chains from one sample sequenced in a study of tumor and adjacent non-tumor tissue in lung cancer. A modified ARM-PCR protocol with three rounds of nested PCR amplified TCRbeta. Each CDR3 protein is one row after TCRdb ran MiXCR on the multiplex PCR reads. This repertoire shows 85,000 or so distinct CDR3 sequences, roughly 77% found once; its top ten account for 20% to 25%. This sample's RNA came from whole unsorted tissue. This non-tumor lung sample came from over 3 cm beyond the tumor edge. Sequencing was done on a sample of distant non-tumor lung tissue. The source is a woman aged 45-59 years with non-small cell lung cancer.

A note on this clonotype: A read error may explain this, as a much larger clone is one base away. Written as DNA, the CDR3 is TGTGCCAACAGCTTAGGCAATAGCGGGGGTTACGAGCAGTACTTC. Its protein is CANSLGNSGGYEQYF. The V gene is TRBV11-2, the J gene TRBJ2-7; 9 bases map to TRBD2. CDR1 is SGHAT and CDR2 is FQNNGV in the germline V gene. There are 15 residues in the CDR3.

Turning to this clonotype: One end of the junction does not line up with germline, which may come from a read error. J is TRBJ2-2 and V is TRBV10-1; TRBD2 might be the D (5 bases). This CDR3 contains 13 residues. The V gene's germline CDR1 is WNHNN and CDR2 SYGVQD (reference sequence). The CDR3 DNA follows: TGCGCCAGCAGTAGCCAGATCATCGGGGAGCCGTTTTTT. Translated: CASSSQIIGEPFF.

Turning to this clonotype: The missing conserved phenylalanine or tryptophan at the end of this CDR3 makes a read error likely. It is unclear where the CDR3 begins or ends on the DNA, so no DNA is shown, and the CDR3 is as TCRdb lists it. The gene calls are TRBV6-1 and TRBJ1-5; TRBD1, as called in the table, went unchecked against the DNA. From germline, CDR1 is MNHNS and CDR2 SASEGT. The CDR3 comprises 14 residues, both ends counted. The chain's CDR3 is CASRETGRGQPQLV.